This record covers a single TCR beta chain. The table came from immunoSEQ multiplex PCR; TCRdb's copy has only in-frame clones and leaves some out. The table includes roughly 60,000 clones, about four fifths detected once. The sample comes from a study of PD-L1 blockade in urothelial cancer. This CDR3 region has 15 residues. Germline CDR1 reads LNHNV; CDR2 reads YYDKDF (reference sequence). Unmatched junction bases numbered 3, after V lost 0 bases and J lost 4 bases. The patients had locally advanced or metastatic urothelial carcinoma. The sequencing used PBMCs, collected around atezolizumab (anti-PD-L1) treatment. V and J are TRBV15 and TRBJ2-5; 9 nucleotides align to TRBD2. The source is a man between 65 and 79 years old with urothelial cancer. CDR3 sequence (DNA): TGTGCCACCAGCAGAGATCGTAGCGGGAGAGAGACCCAGTACTTC. Protein sequence: CATSRDRSGRETQYF.